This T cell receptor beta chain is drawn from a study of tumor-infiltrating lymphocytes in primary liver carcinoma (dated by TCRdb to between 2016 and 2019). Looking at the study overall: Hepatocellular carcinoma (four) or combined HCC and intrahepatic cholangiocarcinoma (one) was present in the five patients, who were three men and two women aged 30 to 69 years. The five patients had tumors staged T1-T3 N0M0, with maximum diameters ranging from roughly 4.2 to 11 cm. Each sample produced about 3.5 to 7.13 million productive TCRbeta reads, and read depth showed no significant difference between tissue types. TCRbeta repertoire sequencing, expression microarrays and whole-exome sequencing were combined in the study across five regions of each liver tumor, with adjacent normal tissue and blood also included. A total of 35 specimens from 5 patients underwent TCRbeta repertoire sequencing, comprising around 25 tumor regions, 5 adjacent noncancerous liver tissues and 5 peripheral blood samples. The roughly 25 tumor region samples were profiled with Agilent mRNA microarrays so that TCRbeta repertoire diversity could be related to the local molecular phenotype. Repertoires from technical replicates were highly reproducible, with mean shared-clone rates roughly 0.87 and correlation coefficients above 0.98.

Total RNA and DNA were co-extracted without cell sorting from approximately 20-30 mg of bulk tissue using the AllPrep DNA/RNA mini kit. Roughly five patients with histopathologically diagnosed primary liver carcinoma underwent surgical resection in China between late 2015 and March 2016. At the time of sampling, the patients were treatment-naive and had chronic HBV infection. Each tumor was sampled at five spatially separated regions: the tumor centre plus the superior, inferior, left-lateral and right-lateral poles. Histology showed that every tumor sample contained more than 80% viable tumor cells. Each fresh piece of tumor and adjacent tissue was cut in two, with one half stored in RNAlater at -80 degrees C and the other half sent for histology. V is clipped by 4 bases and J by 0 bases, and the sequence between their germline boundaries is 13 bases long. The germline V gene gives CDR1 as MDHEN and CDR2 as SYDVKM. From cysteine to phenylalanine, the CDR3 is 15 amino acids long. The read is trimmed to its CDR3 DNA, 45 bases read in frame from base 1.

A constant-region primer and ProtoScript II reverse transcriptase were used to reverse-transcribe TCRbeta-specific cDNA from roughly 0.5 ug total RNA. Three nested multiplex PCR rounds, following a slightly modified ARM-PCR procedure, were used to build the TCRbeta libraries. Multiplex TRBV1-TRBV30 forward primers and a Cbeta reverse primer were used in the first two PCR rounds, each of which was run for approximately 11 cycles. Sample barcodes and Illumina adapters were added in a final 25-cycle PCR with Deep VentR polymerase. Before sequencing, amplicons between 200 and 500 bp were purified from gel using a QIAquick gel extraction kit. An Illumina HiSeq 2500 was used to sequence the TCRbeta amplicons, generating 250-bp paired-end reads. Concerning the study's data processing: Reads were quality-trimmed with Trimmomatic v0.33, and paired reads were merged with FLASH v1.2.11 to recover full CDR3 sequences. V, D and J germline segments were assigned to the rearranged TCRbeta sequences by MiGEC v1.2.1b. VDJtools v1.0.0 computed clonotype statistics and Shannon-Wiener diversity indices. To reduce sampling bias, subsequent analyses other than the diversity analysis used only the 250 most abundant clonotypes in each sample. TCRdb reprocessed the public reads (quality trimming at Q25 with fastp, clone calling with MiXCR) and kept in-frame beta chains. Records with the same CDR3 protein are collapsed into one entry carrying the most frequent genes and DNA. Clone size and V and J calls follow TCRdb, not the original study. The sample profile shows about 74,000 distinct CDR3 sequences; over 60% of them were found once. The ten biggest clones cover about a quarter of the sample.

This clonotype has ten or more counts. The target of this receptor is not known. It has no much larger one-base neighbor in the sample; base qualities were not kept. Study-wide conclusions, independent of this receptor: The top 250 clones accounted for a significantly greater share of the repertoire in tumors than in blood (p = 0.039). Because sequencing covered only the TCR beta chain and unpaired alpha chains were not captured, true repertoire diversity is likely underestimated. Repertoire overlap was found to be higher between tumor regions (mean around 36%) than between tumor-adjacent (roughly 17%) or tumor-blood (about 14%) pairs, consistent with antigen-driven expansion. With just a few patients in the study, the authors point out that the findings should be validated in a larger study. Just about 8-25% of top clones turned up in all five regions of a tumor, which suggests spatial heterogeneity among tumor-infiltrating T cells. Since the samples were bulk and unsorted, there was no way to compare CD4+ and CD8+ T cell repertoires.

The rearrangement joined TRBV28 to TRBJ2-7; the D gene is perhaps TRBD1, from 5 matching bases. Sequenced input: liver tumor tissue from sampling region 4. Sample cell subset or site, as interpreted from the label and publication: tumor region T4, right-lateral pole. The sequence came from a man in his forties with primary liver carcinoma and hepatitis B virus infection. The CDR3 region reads CASSSLVGVSYEQYF. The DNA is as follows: TGTGCCAGCAGTTCCCTCGTAGGGGTCTCCTACGAGCAGTACTTC.